The next 23 T cell receptor beta chains were all read from a single sample in a study of blood T cell dynamics during melanoma immunotherapy. As for time point: week 3, after first cycle of checkpoint inhibitor. Generated by immunoSEQ multiplex PCR, the TCRdb table keeps only in-frame clones and is missing some. The data contain approximately 7,800 clones, about 85% of them singletons. The material was blood, obtained from a patient treated with checkpoint blockade. Receptors originate from a human donor with melanoma.

This chain joins TRBV5-1 and TRBJ2-7; 12 nucleotides match TRBD2. Trimming cost V 4 bases and J 7 bases; bases outside gene matches: 3. The CDR3 runs 13 residues. CDR1 is SGHRS, CDR2 YFSETQ, per germline. CDR3: CASSGLAGREQYF. Written as DNA, the CDR3 is TGCGCCAGCAGCGGACTAGCGGGGCGGGAGCAGTACTTC.

The chain uses TRBV11-2 and TRBJ2-1; D might be TRBD2 (6 bases). Germline CDR1 and CDR2: SGHAT and FQNNGV. Trimming left V 6 bases short and J 7 bases short, with 25 bases between. This CDR3 has 17 amino acids. CDR3 loop: CASRGIRKVTRGNEQFF. CDR3 DNA: TGTGCCAGCAGAGGAATAAGGAAAGTGACCCGGGGGAATGAGCAGTTCTTC.

V is TRBV7-9 and J is TRBJ1-5; no definite D call. This CDR3 comprises 13 residues. CDR1 and CDR2 (germline): SEHNR, FQNEAQ (reference sequence). Trimming stripped 1 base from V and 4 bases from J, with 5 bases between. The CDR3 is CASSLEPNQPQHF. Here the CDR3 DNA reads TGTGCCAGCAGCTTAGAACCAAATCAGCCCCAGCATTTT. The whole variable domain, filled in from reference TRBV7-9 and TRBJ1-5, reads DTGVSQNPRHKITKRGQNVTFRCDPISEHNRLYWYRQTLGQGPEFLTYFQNEAQLEKSRLLSDRFSAERPKGSFSTLEIQRTEQGDSAMYLCASSLEPNQPQHFGDGTRLSIL.

J is TRBJ2-5 and V is TRBV5-1, with D unresolved. The V end lost 3 bases, the J end lost 2 bases, and 5 bases lay between the germline ends. The CDR3 contains 12 residues. Germline-derived CDR1 and CDR2 are SGHRS and YFSETQ. Here the CDR3 reads CASSSRQETQYF. In DNA, the CDR3 is TGCGCCAGCAGCTCCCGGCAAGAGACCCAGTACTTC.

The genes are TRBV14 and TRBJ2-5; a possible D gene is TRBD2 (6 bases). The CDR3 is 16 residues long. Germline V gene sequence: CDR1 SGHDN, CDR2 FVKESK. Trimming removed 4 bases at V and 4 bases at J, with 19 bases between. The CDR3 loop is CASSLGGVYLRETQYF. The CDR3 nucleotides read TGTGCCAGCAGCCTCGGGGGAGTGTACTTAAGAGAGACCCAGTACTTC.

The chain is built from TRBV28 and TRBJ1-6; 7 nucleotides agree with TRBD1. This CDR3 has 14 residues. After removal of 3 bases from V and 8 bases from J, the junction contained 4 bases not matched to a gene. Per germline, CDR1 MDHEN and CDR2 SYDVKM. The CDR3: CASSFGTAYSPLHF. Here the CDR3 DNA reads TGTGCCAGCAGTTTTGGGACAGCTTATTCACCCCTCCACTTT.

Turning to this clone: The junction departs from germline at one end; a sequencing error may be responsible. The chain employs TRBV5-4 and TRBJ2-7; D remains ambiguous. The length of the CDR3 is 13 residues. Germline CDR1 is SGHNT and CDR2 is YYREEE (reference sequence). CDR3 in DNA: TGTGCCAGCAGCTTGGATAATTACTACGATCAGTACTTC. Protein product: CASSLDNYYDQYF.

V gene TRBV28 combines with J gene TRBJ2-3; D ambiguous. Deletions cut 5 bases from V and 3 bases from J, with 6 bases between. The CDR3 sequence is 12 residues long. Germline V gene lookup returns CDR1 MDHEN and CDR2 SYDVKM. The DNA of the CDR3 is TGTGCCAGCAGTACCAGAACAGATACGCAGTATTTT. It specifies CASSTRTDTQYF. The entire variable domain, with the rest obtained from reference TRBV28 and TRBJ2-3, is as follows: DVKVTQSSRYLVKRTGEKVFLECVQDMDHENMFWYRQDPGLGLRLIYFSYDVKMKEKGDIPEGYSVSREKKERFSLILESASTNQTSMYLCASSTRTDTQYFGPGTRLTVL.

The V call is TRBV6-6, the J call TRBJ2-7, with 10 bases aligning to TRBD1. Germline V gives CDR1 MNHNY, CDR2 SVGAGI (reference sequence). V dropped 6 bases and J dropped 2; count of bases not matched to a gene: 4. The CDR3 loop spans 14 amino acids. In nucleotides, the CDR3 is TGTGCCAGCAGACCGGGACAGGGGACCTACGAGCAGTACTTC. Its protein is CASRPGQGTYEQYF.

The CDR3: CASSRLAGYNEQFF. As DNA, the CDR3 is TGTGCCAGTAGTAGATTGGCGGGGTACAATGAGCAGTTCTTC. The chain joins TRBV19 to TRBJ2-1; possibly TRBD2 for D (6 bases). CDR1 and CDR2 from the germline V gene are LNHDA and SQIVND (reference sequence). This CDR3 has 14 residues. V was cut by 4 bases and J by 4 bases, with 11 bases left in between.

The J gene is TRBJ2-7, the V gene TRBV4-3; maybe TRBD2 (5 bases). The germline V gene encodes CDR1 LGHNA and CDR2 YSLEER. V gave up 1 base and J gave up 4 bases, with 17 bases separating them. The CDR3 covers 16 residues. The CDR3 sequence: CASSQGWAGEGYEQYF. DNA for the CDR3: TGCGCCAGCAGCCAAGGGTGGGCAGGTGAGGGTTACGAGCAGTACTTC.

This chain connects TRBV15 to TRBJ1-4, with a weak D call TRBD1 (5 bases). Germline V gives CDR1 LNHNV, CDR2 YYDKDF (reference sequence). The V end lost 1 base, the J end lost 0 bases, and 12 bases lay between the germline ends. The CDR3 is 17 amino acids. The CDR3 DNA sequence: TGTGCCACCAGCAGAGCCCACCCCAGGGCAACTAATGAAAAACTGTTTTTT. Its translation is CATSRAHPRATNEKLFF. Using reference TRBV15 and TRBJ1-4 for the parts outside the CDR3, the full variable domain is DAMVIQNPRYQVTQFGKPVTLSCSQTLNHNVMYWYQQKSSQAPKLLFHYYDKDFNNEADTPDNFQSRRPNTSFCFLDIRSPGLGDTAMYLCATSRAHPRATNEKLFFGSGTQLSVL.

In DNA form, the CDR3 reads TGTGCCAGCAGCGCGGACCTGAACACTGAAGCTTTCTTT. It yields the protein CASSADLNTEAFF. The V call is TRBV7-6, the J call TRBJ1-1; D uncertain. Trimming stripped 5 bases from V and 0 bases from J, with 7 bases between. Looked up from germline, CDR1 is SGHVS and CDR2 is FNYEAQ. CDR3 length: 13 amino acids.

The chain has TRBV7-9 and TRBJ2-7, with a tentative D call TRBD1 (8 bases). Germline CDR1 and CDR2: SEHNR and FQNEAQ (reference sequence). The ends were cut back, 6 bases at V and 3 bases at J, with 21 bases in the middle. This CDR3 comprises 16 residues. The chain's CDR3 is CASSNGQGGLVYEQYF. In nucleotides, the CDR3 is TGTGCCAGCAGTAATGGACAGGGTGGACTAGTCTACGAGCAGTACTTC. Drawing the rest from reference TRBV7-9 and TRBJ2-7, the complete variable domain is DTGVSQNPRHKITKRGQNVTFRCDPISEHNRLYWYRQTLGQGPEFLTYFQNEAQLEKSRLLSDRFSAERPKGSFSTLEIQRTEQGDSAMYLCASSNGQGGLVYEQYFGPGTRLTVT.

This clone is a singleton in its sample. CDR3: CASSPGTGGSGETQYF. In nucleotides, the CDR3 is TGTGCCAGTAGTCCCGGGACAGGGGGGTCTGGGGAGACCCAGTACTTC. The chain uses TRBV19 and TRBJ2-5; 11 bases match TRBD1. The germline gives CDR1 LNHDA, CDR2 SQIVND (reference sequence). The CDR3 runs 16 residues. J was trimmed by 5 bases and V by 5 bases; bases with no gene match: 10.

The chain uses TRBV10-2 and TRBJ1-3; D uncertain. V was shortened by 7 bases and J by 1 base, with 2 bases between the two germline ends. Germline loops: CDR1 WSHSY, CDR2 SAAADI. The CDR3 runs 11 residues. The chain's CDR3 is CASNSGNTIYF. The CDR3 DNA reads TGCGCCAGCAATTCTGGAAACACCATATATTTT.

This chain uses TRBV19 with TRBJ2-1; 9 bases map to TRBD2. This CDR3 region has 14 residues. V trimming: 3 bases; J trimming: 6 bases; junction bases outside the gene matches: 3. The germline V gene encodes CDR1 LNHDA and CDR2 SQIVND (reference sequence). CDR3 protein: CASSIGGGANEQFF. The CDR3 DNA is TGTGCCAGTAGTATTGGCGGGGGGGCCAATGAGCAGTTCTTC.

The V gene is TRBV2, the J gene TRBJ1-5; D remains unclear. From germline, CDR1 is SNHLY and CDR2 FYNNEI. V gave up 4 bases and J gave up 0 bases, with 22 bases separating them. The CDR3 runs to 19 residues. CDR3 coding DNA: TGTGCCAGCAGTGTTCCGACGACGGCAGCTACCCATAGCAATCAGCCCCAGCATTTT. The encoded protein is CASSVPTTAATHSNQPQHF.

Here the CDR3 DNA reads TGTGCCAGCAGCCGGACTAGCGGGAGTCGGTACGAGCAGTACTTC. It codes for CASSRTSGSRYEQYF. J is TRBJ2-7 and V is TRBV7-2; 13 bases agree with TRBD2. V dropped 5 bases and J dropped 4; count of bases not matched to a gene: 5. Germline loops: CDR1 SGHTA, CDR2 FQGNSA. CDR3 size: 15 residues.

This chain uses TRBV29-1 with TRBJ2-2; 12 bases fit TRBD1. Per germline, CDR1 SQVTM and CDR2 ANQGSEA. This CDR3 has 13 amino acids. Trimming removed 6 bases from V and 6 bases from J; junction bases left unmatched: 2. CDR3 residues: CSVGQGAPGELFF. In DNA, the CDR3 is TGCAGCGTGGGACAGGGGGCTCCCGGGGAGCTGTTTTTT.

This sequence joins TRBV7-8 and TRBJ2-5, with a tentative D call TRBD2 (5 bases). The CDR3 is 14 residues long. Trimming shortened V by 5 bases and J by 4 bases, and 14 bases separated the two germline ends. Germline assignment: CDR1 SGHVS and CDR2 FQNEAQ. The CDR3, as DNA: TGTGCCAGCAGCGTAACCCCCGGAGGAGAGACCCAGTACTTC. It yields the protein CASSVTPGGETQYF.

The rearrangement joins TRBV7-6 to TRBJ2-3; 7 bases align to TRBD1. The CDR3 spans 14 residues. Germline CDR1 SGHVS, CDR2 FNYEAQ. V was pared by 5 bases and J by 0 bases, with 2 bases of the junction left unmatched. CDR3 protein: CASSRDRSTDTQYF. The CDR3 DNA is TGTGCCAGCAGCCGGGACAGAAGCACAGATACGCAGTATTTT.

The gene calls are TRBV5-1 and TRBJ2-7; D uncertain. CDR3 size: 13 residues. Deletions cut 0 bases from V and 6 bases from J, with 10 bases between. CDR1 SGHRS and CDR2 YFSETQ come from the germline V gene. The CDR3 bases are TGCGCCAGCAGCTTGGGAACTCTGGGCGAGCAGTACTTC. Translation: CASSLGTLGEQYF. Supplemented by reference TRBV5-1 and TRBJ2-7, the full variable domain reads KAGVTQTPRYLIKTRGQQVTLSCSPISGHRSVSWYQQTPGQGLQFLFEYFSETQRNKGNFPGRFSGRQFSNSRSEMNVSTLELGDSALYLCASSLGTLGEQYFGPGTRLTVT.